This TCR beta chain is from a study of T cells in Graves' hyperthyroidism and ophthalmopathy. Study findings and constraints: Onset of ophthalmopathy came a median approximately 6.5 months after the model predicted it.

Amplified TCR beta CDR3 regions came from RNA transcripts. The HTBI primer set was used in a first-round RT-PCR of the TCR CDR3. TCRdb re-called the multiplex PCR reads through MiXCR, storing one row per CDR3 protein. Of about 640,000 distinct CDR3 sequences listed, about 20% are singletons. In regard to this clonotype: What it binds is unknown.

The CDR3 is 14 residues long. V lost 4 bases and J lost 7, with 13 bases in between. From germline, CDR1 is MNHEY and CDR2 SMNVEV (reference sequence). The chain couples TRBV27 to TRBJ1-4; D remains ambiguous. The sample was blood. The TCR was taken from a man aged 25 to 40 with Graves' ophthalmopathy. The CDR3 sequence: CASSSGSASEKLFF. The CDR3 region has the DNA TGTGCCAGCAGTTCCGGCTCAGCAAGTGAAAAACTGTTTTTT.